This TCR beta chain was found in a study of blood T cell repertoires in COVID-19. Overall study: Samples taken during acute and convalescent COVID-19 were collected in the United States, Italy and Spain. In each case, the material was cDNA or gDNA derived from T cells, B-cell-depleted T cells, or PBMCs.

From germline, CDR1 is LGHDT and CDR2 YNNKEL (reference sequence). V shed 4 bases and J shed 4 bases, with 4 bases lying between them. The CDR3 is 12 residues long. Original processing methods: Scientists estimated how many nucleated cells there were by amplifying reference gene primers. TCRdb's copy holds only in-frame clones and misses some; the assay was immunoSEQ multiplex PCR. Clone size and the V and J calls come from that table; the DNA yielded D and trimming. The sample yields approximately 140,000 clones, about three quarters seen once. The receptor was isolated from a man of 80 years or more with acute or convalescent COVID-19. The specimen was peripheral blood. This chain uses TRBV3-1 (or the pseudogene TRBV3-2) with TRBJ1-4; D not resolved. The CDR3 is CASSLYNEKLFF. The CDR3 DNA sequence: TGTGCCAGCAGCCTTTATAATGAAAAACTGTTTTTT.